The 18 T cell receptor beta chains listed next were all sequenced from one sample in a study of CD8 T cells in ankylosing spondylitis. Study results and caveats: Roughly eight highly homologous variants formed a TCR beta motif that appeared characteristic of ankylosing spondylitis blood.

These receptors have no known antigen. MiXCR, applied by TCRdb to the 5' RACE reads, yields one record per CDR3 protein. The sample carries about 750,000 distinct CDR3 sequences, under 20% recorded once. The specimen was blood, either unsorted or a sorted T cell fraction (not recorded which). The receptor set was obtained from a male donor with ankylosing spondylitis.

This clonotype was observed a few times. CDR3 sequence: CASSFRVDTQYF. Written as DNA, the CDR3 is TGTGCCAGCAGTTTCCGGGTAGATACGCAGTATTTT. The gene calls are TRBV12-3 or TRBV12-4 and TRBJ2-3; D is unclear. V lost 3 bases to trimming and J lost 5 bases, with 6 bases between them. The CDR3 loop spans 12 amino acids.

This clonotype was observed a few times. This chain links TRBV20-1 with TRBJ2-7; D remains unclear. CDR1 and CDR2 from the germline V gene are DFQATT and SNEGSKA (reference sequence). The CDR3 extends over 14 amino acids. With 1 base removed from V and 2 bases from J, the gap between germline ends came to 12 bases. The CDR3, as DNA: TGCAGTGCTAGAGGCGTGGTCTACCCCTACGAGCAGTACTTC. Protein product: CSARGVVYPYEQYF.

In DNA form, the CDR3 reads TGTGCCAGCAGTTTAGGGACCCCCCTTACCTACGAGCAGTACTTC. This codes for CASSLGTPLTYEQYF. V gene TRBV27 combines with J gene TRBJ2-7, with D perhaps given as TRBD1 or TRBD2 (5 bases each). The V end lost 2 bases, the J end lost 2 bases, and 13 bases lay between the germline ends. Germline V CDR1 and CDR2: MNHEY, SMNVEV (reference sequence). The CDR3 extends over 15 amino acids.

There are a few counts of this clonotype. The CDR3 reads CASSEPRVSYEQYF. For the CDR3, the DNA is TGTGCCAGCAGTGAGCCCAGGGTCTCCTACGAGCAGTACTTC. The chain couples TRBV2 to TRBJ2-7; D might be TRBD1 (5 bases). CDR1 and CDR2 from the germline V gene are SNHLY and FYNNEI. There are 14 residues in the CDR3. V shed 3 bases and J shed 0 bases, with 9 bases lying between them.

A few counts support this clonotype. The chain uses TRBV19 and TRBJ1-1; D gene uncertain. Trimming pared 6 bases from V and 6 bases from J, leaving 11 bases between. The CDR3 consists of 12 residues. The V gene's germline CDR1 is LNHDA and CDR2 SQIVND (reference sequence). The CDR3: CASSPDRSEAFF. The CDR3, as DNA: TGTGCCAGTAGCCCTGACCGGTCTGAAGCTTTCTTT.

V is TRBV5-1 and J is TRBJ1-2; D unclear. Trimming left V 5 bases short and J 3 bases short, with 14 bases between. The germline CDR1 and CDR2 sequences are SGHRS and YFSETQ. CDR3 length: 14 amino acids. In DNA, the CDR3 is TGCGCCAGCAGAGTAACGGATTGGGACTATGGCTACACCTTC. It specifies CASRVTDWDYGYTF.

This clonotype was seen ten or more times. The chain uses TRBV12-3 or TRBV12-4 and TRBJ2-2; possible D gene TRBD1, 6 bases. V was shortened by 3 bases and J by 6 bases, with 14 bases between the two germline ends. The length of the CDR3 is 15 residues. The CDR3 region is CASSFGLAGAGELFF. CDR3 nucleotide sequence: TGTGCCAGCAGTTTCGGGCTAGCAGGGGCCGGGGAGCTGTTTTTT.

This clonotype was seen a handful of times. This chain uses TRBV6-1 with TRBJ1-2, with D perhaps matching TRBD1 (5 bases). CDR1 is MNHNS and CDR2 is SASEGT in the germline V gene. The CDR3 is made up of 14 amino acids. The V end was cut by 7 bases, the J end by 8 bases, with 20 bases between. The CDR3 region has the DNA TGTGCCAGCATCCCCGAGGCGGGGGGGGTCGGCTACACCTTC. It specifies CASIPEAGGVGYTF.

The chain is built from TRBV20-1 and TRBJ2-2; unclear D gene. The V and J ends lost 0 bases and 6 bases respectively, with 14 bases between them. Germline V lookup: CDR1 DFQATT, CDR2 SNEGSKA (reference sequence). CDR3 size: 15 residues. The DNA of the CDR3 is TGCAGTGCTAGAGATGATAAGGAAAGGCCCGGGGAGCTGTTTTTT. Translation gives CSARDDKERPGELFF.

The chain links TRBV12-3 or TRBV12-4 to TRBJ2-7; TRBD2 is a possible D gene (5 bases). CDR3 length: 11 residues. Trimming left V 8 bases short and J 6 bases short, with 11 bases between. In DNA, the CDR3 is TGTGCCAGCCTACTCGGAGGCGAGCAGTACTTC. It codes for CASLLGGEQYF.

This clonotype was observed a handful of times. The V gene is TRBV29-1, the J gene TRBJ2-5, with TRBD2 matching over 12 bases. The CDR3 totals 13 residues. Trimming took 6 bases from V and 4 from J; bases not matched to a gene: 3. Germline assignment: CDR1 SQVTM and CDR2 ANQGSEA. The CDR3 here is CSVLTSGGETQYF. Here the CDR3 DNA reads TGCAGCGTCCTGACTAGCGGGGGAGAGACCCAGTACTTC.

The V gene is TRBV10-2, the J gene TRBJ1-2; D not certain. Germline lookup yields CDR1 WSHSY and CDR2 SAAADI. Trimming removed 5 bases from V and 8 bases from J, with 12 bases in between. The CDR3 sequence is 12 residues long. In DNA form, the CDR3 reads TGCGCCAGCAGTCCCCTTGGGATGGGCTACACCTTC. It translates to CASSPLGMGYTF.

In its sample, this clonotype was seen many times. V usage is TRBV11-2 and J usage is TRBJ2-3; D is undetermined. The CDR3 spans 12 residues. Trimming pared 4 bases from V and 2 bases from J, leaving 4 bases between. From germline, CDR1 is SGHAT and CDR2 FQNNGV. The CDR3 coding sequence is TGTGCCAGCAGCTCCTTCACAGATACGCAGTATTTT. This gives the protein CASSSFTDTQYF. The complete variable domain, with remaining parts taken from reference TRBV11-2 and TRBJ2-3, reads EAGVAQSPRYKIIEKRQSVAFWCNPISGHATLYWYQQILGQGPKLLIQFQNNGVVDDSQLPKDRFSAERLKGVDSTLKIQPAKLEDSAVYLCASSSFTDTQYFGPGTRLTVL.

This clonotype was recorded a few times. This chain links TRBV4-2 with TRBJ1-5, with D unresolved. The CDR3 length is 15 residues. Per the germline V gene, CDR1 is LGHNA and CDR2 is YNFKEQ. V was cut by 0 bases and J by 3 bases, with 9 bases left in between. CDR3: CASSQDSVSNQPQHF. The CDR3 DNA follows: TGTGCCAGCAGCCAAGATAGTGTTTCCAATCAGCCCCAGCATTTT.

The V and J genes are TRBV29-1 and TRBJ2-5, with D unclear. Trimming shortened V by 3 bases and J by 2 bases, and 7 bases separated the two germline ends. Germline V lookup: CDR1 SQVTM, CDR2 ANQGSEA. The CDR3 totals 12 residues. CDR3 amino acids: CSVDGRQETQYF. The CDR3 region has the DNA TGCAGCGTTGACGGCAGACAAGAGACCCAGTACTTC.

The chain joins TRBV5-5 to TRBJ1-2, with TRBD1 as a possible D gene (6 bases). V was shortened by 3 bases and J by 4 bases, with 10 bases between the two germline ends. The V gene's germline CDR1 is SGHKS and CDR2 YYEKEE (reference sequence). The CDR3 spans 13 residues. CDR3 bases: TGTGCCAGCAGCTACCGGGACACCTATGGCTACACCTTC. This encodes CASSYRDTYGYTF.

This clonotype was counted a few times. The chain employs TRBV28 and TRBJ1-5, with D uncertain. Trimming shortened V by 5 bases and J by 5 bases, and 13 bases separated the two germline ends. This CDR3 region has 14 residues. Germline CDR1 and CDR2: MDHEN and SYDVKM. CDR3 coding DNA: TGTGCCAGCAGTCAGGTCGTGAGCTATCAGCCCCAGCATTTT. This codes for CASSQVVSYQPQHF. The full variable domain, rest sourced from reference TRBV28 and TRBJ1-5, is DVKVTQSSRYLVKRTGEKVFLECVQDMDHENMFWYRQDPGLGLRLIYFSYDVKMKEKGDIPEGYSVSREKKERFSLILESASTNQTSMYLCASSQVVSYQPQHFGDGTRLSIL.

The chain joins TRBV24-1 to TRBJ2-3; the D gene is possibly TRBD1 (6 bases). V lost 2 bases and J 4 bases, leaving 12 bases between the germline ends. CDR3 length: 15 residues. Germline V gene lookup returns CDR1 KGHDR and CDR2 SFDVKD. The DNA of the CDR3 is TGTGCCACCAGTGATTCCACAGGGTTCTCAGATACGCAGTATTTT. Amino acid sequence: CATSDSTGFSDTQYF.